This TCR beta chain appears in the sequencing data of a study of T-cell reconstitution after alpha-beta-depleted transplantation in children. A single count supports this clonotype. As yet, its antigen is unknown. Per germline, CDR1 DFQATT and CDR2 SNEGSKA (reference sequence). The V end lost 6 bases, the J end lost 4 bases, and 10 bases lay between the germline ends. The CDR3 sequence is 11 residues long. This sample's TCRbeta library carried unique molecular identifier barcodes. TCRdb re-analysed the PCR reads in MiXCR, keeping a single row per CDR3 protein. The sample has some 110,000 distinct CDR3 sequences, about a tenth seen once. Study conclusions and caveats: High day-60 TCRbeta diversity in some patients came from surviving recipient T cells and thymic progenitors. About two months after transplant, alpha-beta T cells reportedly came from several hundred expanded graft clones. Newly generated T cells supplied most T-cell counts and diversity one year post-transplant.

The chain uses TRBV20-1 and TRBJ2-7, with a tentative D call TRBD2 (6 bases). This specimen consisted of PBMCs, obtained before TCRalphabeta/CD19-depleted stem cell transplant. The TCR was taken from a boy under 10 years old with acute lymphoblastic leukemia, due to receive a stem cell transplant. The CDR3 protein is CSARESYEQYF. The DNA for the CDR3 is TGCAGTGCCCGGGAGTCATACGAGCAGTACTTC.